The T cell receptor beta chain described here comes from a study of control samples from healthy donors and cancer patients. Sequencing used immunoSEQ multiplex PCR; TCRdb keeps in-frame clones, though not all of them. Seen here are roughly 73,000 clones, around 92% observed once, and the top ten hold over 4.5%. This clonotype was sampled from a woman aged 55 to 70 in good health. The sequencing input was blood.

The CDR3 nucleotides read TGTGCCAGCAGCTTAGGGGGGGCAACAGATACGCAGTATTTT. Its translation: CASSLGGATDTQYF. J is TRBJ2-3 and V is TRBV7-2; either TRBD1 or TRBD2 may supply D (6 bases each). CDR1 and CDR2 from the germline V gene are SGHTA and FQGNSA. This CDR3 has 14 amino acids. The V gene lost 1 base and the J gene lost 3 bases, with 8 bases spanning the gap.